This T cell receptor (beta chain) was recorded in a study of blood T cell repertoires in COVID-19. Original data processing: Cell counts per sample came from amplifying reference gene primers. TCRdb's table, derived via immunoSEQ multiplex PCR, lists solely in-frame clones and lacks some. V, J and clone size are taken as reported in that table, and D and trimming were inferred from the DNA itself. The table has 320,000 or so clones, around nine tenths seen once; the top ten hold about 4.7%. The cohort comprised adults aged about 18 to 90 years residing in approximately 25 US areas. Categorization into cohorts depended on clinical history that participants reported. All recovered Cohort 3 donors got two negative PCRs, got clearance, or saw symptom resolution. The germline gives CDR1 SGDLS, CDR2 YYNGEE. Trimming cost V 4 bases and J 5 bases, with 17 bases left between them. The CDR3 consists of 15 residues.

The TCR sequence derives from a man aged 25-45 years who had recovered from COVID-19. The rearrangement uses TRBV9 and TRBJ2-3; D possibly corresponds to TRBD1 (7 bases). Sequenced input: PBMCs or T cells enriched from blood (not recorded which). CDR3 sequence (DNA): TGTGCCAGCAGCCCAGGGGCAGGGGGAGGAGATACGCAGTATTTT. Translating gives CASSPGAGGGDTQYF.